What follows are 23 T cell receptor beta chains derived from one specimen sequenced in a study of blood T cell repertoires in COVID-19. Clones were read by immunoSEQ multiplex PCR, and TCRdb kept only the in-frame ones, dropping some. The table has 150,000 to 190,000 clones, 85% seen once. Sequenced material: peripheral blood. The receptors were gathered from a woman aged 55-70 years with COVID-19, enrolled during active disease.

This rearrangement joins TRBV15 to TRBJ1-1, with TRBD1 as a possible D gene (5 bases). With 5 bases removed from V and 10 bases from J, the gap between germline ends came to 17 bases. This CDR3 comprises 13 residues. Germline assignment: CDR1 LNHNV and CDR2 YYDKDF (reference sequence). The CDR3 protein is CATSEEPTVGAFF. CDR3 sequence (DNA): TGTGCCACCAGCGAAGAACCGACAGTGGGAGCTTTCTTT.

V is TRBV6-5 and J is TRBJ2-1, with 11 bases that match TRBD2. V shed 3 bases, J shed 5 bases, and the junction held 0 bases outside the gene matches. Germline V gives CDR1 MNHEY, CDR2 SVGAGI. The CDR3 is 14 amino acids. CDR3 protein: CASSYSGRDNEQFF. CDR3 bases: TGTGCCAGCAGTTATAGCGGGAGGGACAATGAGCAGTTCTTC.

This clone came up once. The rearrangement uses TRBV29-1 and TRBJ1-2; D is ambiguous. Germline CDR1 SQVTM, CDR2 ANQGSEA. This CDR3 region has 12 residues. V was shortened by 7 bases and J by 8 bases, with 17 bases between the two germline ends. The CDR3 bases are TGCAGCGCCCCGAGGGAGGGCCTGGGCTACACCTTC. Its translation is CSAPREGLGYTF.

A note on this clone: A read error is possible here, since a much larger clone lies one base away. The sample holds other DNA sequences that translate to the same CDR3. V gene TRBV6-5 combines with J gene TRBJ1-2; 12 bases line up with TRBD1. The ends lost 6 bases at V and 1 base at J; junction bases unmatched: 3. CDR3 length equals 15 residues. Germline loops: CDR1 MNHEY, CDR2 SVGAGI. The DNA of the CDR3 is TGTGCCAGCAGGGGACAGGGGGCCGGTAACTATGGCTACACCTTC. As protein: CASRGQGAGNYGYTF.

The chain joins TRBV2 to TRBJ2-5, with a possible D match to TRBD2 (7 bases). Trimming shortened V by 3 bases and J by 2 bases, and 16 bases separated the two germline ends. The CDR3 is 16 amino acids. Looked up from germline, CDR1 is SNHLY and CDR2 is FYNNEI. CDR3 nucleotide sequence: TGTGCCAGCAGTGATAGGGGGGGACTTCATCAAGAGACCCAGTACTTC. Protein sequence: CASSDRGGLHQETQYF. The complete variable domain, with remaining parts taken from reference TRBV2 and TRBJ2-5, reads EPEVTQTPSHQVTQMGQEVILRCVPISNHLYFYWYRQILGQKVEFLVSFYNNEISEKSEIFDDQFSVERPDGSNFTLKIRSTKLEDSAMYFCASSDRGGLHQETQYFGPGTRLLVL.

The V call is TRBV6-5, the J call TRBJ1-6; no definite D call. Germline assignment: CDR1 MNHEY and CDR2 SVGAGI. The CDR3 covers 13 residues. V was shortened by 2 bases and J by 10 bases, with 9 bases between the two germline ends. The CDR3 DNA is TGTGCCAGCAGTTACAGAGAAATGTCACCCCTCCACTTT. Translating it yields CASSYREMSPLHF.

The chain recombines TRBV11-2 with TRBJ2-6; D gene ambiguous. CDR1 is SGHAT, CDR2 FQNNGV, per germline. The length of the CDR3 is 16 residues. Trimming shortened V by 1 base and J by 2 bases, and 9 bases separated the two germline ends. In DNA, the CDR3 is TGTGCCAGCAGCTTAGTAGTCGCGGCTGGGGCCAACGTCCTGACTTTC. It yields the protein CASSLVVAAGANVLTF.

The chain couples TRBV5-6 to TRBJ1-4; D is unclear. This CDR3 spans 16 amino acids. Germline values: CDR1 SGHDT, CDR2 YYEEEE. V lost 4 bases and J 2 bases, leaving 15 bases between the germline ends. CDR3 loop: CASSQLDGSTNEKLFF. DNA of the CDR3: TGTGCCAGCAGCCAACTAGACGGGAGCACTAATGAAAAACTGTTTTTT.

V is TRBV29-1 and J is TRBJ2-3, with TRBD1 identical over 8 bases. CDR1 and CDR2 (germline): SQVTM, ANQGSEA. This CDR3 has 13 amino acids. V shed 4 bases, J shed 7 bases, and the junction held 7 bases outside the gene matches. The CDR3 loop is CSVVMDRDNTQYF. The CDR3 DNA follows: TGCAGCGTTGTTATGGACAGGGACAATACGCAGTATTTT.

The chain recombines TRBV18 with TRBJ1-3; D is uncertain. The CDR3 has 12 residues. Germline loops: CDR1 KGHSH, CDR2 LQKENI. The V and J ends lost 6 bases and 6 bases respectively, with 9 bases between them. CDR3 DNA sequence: TGTGCCAGCTCGTCCCCCGTAAACACCATATATTTT. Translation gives CASSSPVNTIYF.

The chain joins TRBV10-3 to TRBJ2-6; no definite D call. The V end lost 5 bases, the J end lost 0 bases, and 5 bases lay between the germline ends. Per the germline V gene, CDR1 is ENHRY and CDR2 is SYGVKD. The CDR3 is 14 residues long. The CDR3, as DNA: TGTGCCATCAGTTATAGCTCTGGGGCCAACGTCCTGACTTTC. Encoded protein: CAISYSSGANVLTF.

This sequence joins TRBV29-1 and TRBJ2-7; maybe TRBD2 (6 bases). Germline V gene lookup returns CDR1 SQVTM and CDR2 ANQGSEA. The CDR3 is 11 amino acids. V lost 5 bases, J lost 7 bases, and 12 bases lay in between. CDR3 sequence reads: CSVRNSGEQYV. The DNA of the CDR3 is TGCAGCGTTAGGAACAGCGGGGAGCAGTACGTC.

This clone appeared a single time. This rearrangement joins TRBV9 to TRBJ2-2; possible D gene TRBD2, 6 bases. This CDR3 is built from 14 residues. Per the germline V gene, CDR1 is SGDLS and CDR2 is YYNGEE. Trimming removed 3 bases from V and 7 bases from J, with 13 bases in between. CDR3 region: CASSGIAADGELFF. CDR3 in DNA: TGTGCCAGCAGCGGAATAGCGGCGGACGGGGAGCTGTTTTTT.

The CDR3 reads CATRAAADTQYF. The CDR3 nucleotides are TGTGCCACCAGGGCTGCGGCAGATACGCAGTATTTT. This sequence joins TRBV24-1 and TRBJ2-3; D remains ambiguous. The germline V gene has CDR1 KGHDR and CDR2 SFDVKD. The germline V and J ends were trimmed by 7 bases and 4 bases, with 8 bases remaining between them. The CDR3 is 12 amino acids.

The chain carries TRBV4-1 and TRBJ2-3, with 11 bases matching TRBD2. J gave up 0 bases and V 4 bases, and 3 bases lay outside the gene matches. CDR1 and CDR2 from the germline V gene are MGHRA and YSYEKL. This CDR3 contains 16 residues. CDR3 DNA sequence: TGCGCCAGCAGCCCTTTAGCGGGAGGGAGCACAGATACGCAGTATTTT. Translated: CASSPLAGGSTDTQYF.

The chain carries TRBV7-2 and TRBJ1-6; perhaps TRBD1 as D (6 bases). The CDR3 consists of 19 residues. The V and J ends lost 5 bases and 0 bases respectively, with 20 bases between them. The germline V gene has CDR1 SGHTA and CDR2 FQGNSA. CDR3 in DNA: TGTGCCAGCAGCATCAGGACAGCCAAATTGAGCTCCTATAATTCACCCCTCCACTTT. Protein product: CASSIRTAKLSSYNSPLHF. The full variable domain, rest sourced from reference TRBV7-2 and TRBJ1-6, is GAGVSQSPSNKVTEKGKDVELRCDPISGHTALYWYRQSLGQGLEFLIYFQGNSAPDKSGLPSDRFSAERTGGSVSTLTIQRTQQEDSAVYLCASSIRTAKLSSYNSPLHFGNGTRLTVT.

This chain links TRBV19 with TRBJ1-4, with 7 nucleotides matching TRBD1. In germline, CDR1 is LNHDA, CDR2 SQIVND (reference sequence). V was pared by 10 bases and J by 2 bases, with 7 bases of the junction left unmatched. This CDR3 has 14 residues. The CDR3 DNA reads TGTGCCACCAAGGACAGGCGTACTAATGAAAAACTGTTTTTT. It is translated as CATKDRRTNEKLFF.

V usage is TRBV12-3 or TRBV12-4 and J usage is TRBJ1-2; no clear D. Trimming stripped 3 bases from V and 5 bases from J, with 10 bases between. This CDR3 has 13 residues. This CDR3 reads CASSLGGWYGYTF. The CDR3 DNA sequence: TGTGCCAGCAGTTTGGGAGGATGGTATGGCTACACCTTC.

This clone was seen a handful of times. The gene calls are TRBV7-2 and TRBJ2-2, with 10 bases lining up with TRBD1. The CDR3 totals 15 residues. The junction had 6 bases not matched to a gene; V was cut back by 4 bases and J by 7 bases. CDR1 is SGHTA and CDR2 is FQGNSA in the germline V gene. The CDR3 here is CASSSRQGAGGELFF. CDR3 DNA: TGTGCCAGCAGCTCCCGACAGGGGGCGGGCGGGGAGCTGTTTTTT.

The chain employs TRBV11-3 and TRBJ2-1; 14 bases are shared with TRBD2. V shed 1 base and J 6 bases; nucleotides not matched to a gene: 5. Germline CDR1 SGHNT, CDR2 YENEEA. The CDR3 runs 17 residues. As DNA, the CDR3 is TGTGCCAGCAGCTTAGTGGGGACTAGCGGGAGAGGCAATGAGCAGTTCTTC. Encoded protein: CASSLVGTSGRGNEQFF. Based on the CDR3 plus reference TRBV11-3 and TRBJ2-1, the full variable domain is EAGVVQSPRYKIIEKKQPVAFWCNPISGHNTLYWYLQNLGQGPELLIRYENEEAVDDSQLPKDRFSAERLKGVDSTLKIQPAELGDSAVYLCASSLVGTSGRGNEQFFGPGTRLTVL.

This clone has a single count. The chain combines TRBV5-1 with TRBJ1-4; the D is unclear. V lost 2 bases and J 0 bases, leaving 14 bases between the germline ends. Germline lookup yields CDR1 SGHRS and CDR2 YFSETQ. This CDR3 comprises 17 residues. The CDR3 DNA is TGCGCCAGCAGCTTAGCCGCCCCCGGGTCAACTAATGAAAAACTGTTTTTT. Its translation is CASSLAAPGSTNEKLFF.

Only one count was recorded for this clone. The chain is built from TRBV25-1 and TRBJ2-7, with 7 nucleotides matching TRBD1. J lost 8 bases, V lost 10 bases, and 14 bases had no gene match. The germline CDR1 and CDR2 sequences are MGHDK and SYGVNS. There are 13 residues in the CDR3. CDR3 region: CAIIGTDLGQQYV. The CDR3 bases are TGTGCCATCATCGGGACAGATCTCGGTCAGCAGTACGTC.

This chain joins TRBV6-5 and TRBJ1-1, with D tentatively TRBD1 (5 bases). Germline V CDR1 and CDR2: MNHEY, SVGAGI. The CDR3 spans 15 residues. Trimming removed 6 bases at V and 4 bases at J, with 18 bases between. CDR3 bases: TGTGCCAGCAGCACGGACAATACGGGAGTCACTGAAGCTTTCTTT. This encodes CASSTDNTGVTEAFF.